The 27 T cell receptor beta chains given below trace back to one sample, sequenced in a study of blood T cell repertoires in COVID-19. Libraries were prepared by immunoSEQ multiplex PCR; TCRdb keeps only in-frame clonotypes and omits some of them. The repertoire holds about 94,000 clones, with about 80% as singletons. Sequencing was performed on peripheral blood. These receptors were taken from a human donor in a cohort sampled during active COVID-19.

The chain joins TRBV19 to TRBJ2-7; no firm D call. V lost 0 bases, J lost 3 bases, and 15 bases lay in between. The CDR3 extends over 16 amino acids. Germline CDR1 is LNHDA and CDR2 is SQIVND (reference sequence). In DNA, the CDR3 is TGTGCCAGTAGTATAGACCCATTGTCGCGGATCTACGAGCAGTACTTC. The encoded protein is CASSIDPLSRIYEQYF.

The chain recombines TRBV12-3 or TRBV12-4 with TRBJ2-7; D is ambiguous. The CDR3 totals 12 residues. V was shortened by 4 bases and J by 3 bases, with 7 bases between the two germline ends. DNA for the CDR3: TGTGCCAGCAGTTCGACAAACTACGAGCAGTACTTC. This sequence encodes CASSSTNYEQYF.

The V call is TRBV5-1, the J call TRBJ2-2; TRBD1 aligns across 7 bases. V lost 9 bases to trimming and J lost 2 bases; unmatched junction nucleotides: 7. The germline gives CDR1 SGHRS, CDR2 YFSETQ. This CDR3 contains 14 residues. For the CDR3, the DNA is TGCGCCACTTCCGGGACAGATAACACCGGGGAGCTGTTTTTT. This codes for CATSGTDNTGELFF.

The V gene is TRBV5-8, the J gene TRBJ2-7; tentative D call: TRBD1 (6 bases). The CDR3 is made up of 13 amino acids. Per germline, CDR1 SGHTS and CDR2 YDEGEE. V dropped 7 bases and J dropped 3 bases, with 14 bases sitting between them. The CDR3 loop is CASPQGHNYEQYF. CDR3 DNA sequence: TGTGCCAGCCCCCAGGGACATAACTACGAGCAGTACTTC.

The V gene is TRBV29-1, the J gene TRBJ1-5; 11 positions match TRBD1. The CDR3 length is 13 residues. V lost 6 bases to trimming and J lost 8 bases; unmatched junction nucleotides: 6. The germline gives CDR1 SQVTM, CDR2 ANQGSEA. The CDR3: CSVTGQGGEPQHF. The CDR3 region has the DNA TGCAGCGTCACGGGACAGGGGGGTGAGCCCCAGCATTTT.

The rearrangement uses TRBV5-4 and TRBJ2-1; 8 bases line up with TRBD2. Germline CDR1 and CDR2: SGHNT and YYREEE (reference sequence). The V and J ends lost 0 bases and 8 bases, in that order; junction bases with no gene match: 7. This CDR3 contains 15 residues. The chain's CDR3 is CASSLAGAGGDEQFF. CDR3 sequence (DNA): TGTGCCAGCAGCTTGGCTGGCGCGGGGGGCGATGAGCAGTTCTTC.

This clone was seen a few times. The rearrangement joins TRBV21-1 to TRBJ2-7; the table's D call of TRBD2 was not tested on the DNA. TRBV21-1 is an annotated pseudogene. The CDR3 is made up of 18 amino acids. In DNA, the CDR3 is TGTGCCAGCAGCGCTATCTTGAACGGGGTCTCCTCGGCCGACGAGCAGTACTTC. Amino acid sequence: CASSAILNGVSSADEQYF.

This clone was seen a single time. The chain recombines TRBV28 with TRBJ2-5, with TRBD2 matching over 7 bases. CDR1 MDHEN and CDR2 SYDVKM come from the germline V gene. The CDR3 is 16 amino acids. Unmatched junction bases numbered 11, after V lost 4 bases and J lost 3 bases. CDR3 region: CASSYIGPGLKETQYF. CDR3 bases: TGTGCCAGCAGTTATATTGGGCCGGGACTAAAAGAGACCCAGTACTTC.

The CDR3 here is CASRAGTVDTEAFF. The CDR3 coding sequence is TGTGCCAGCAGGGCCGGGACAGTCGACACTGAAGCTTTCTTT. The chain has TRBV2 and TRBJ1-1; 7 nucleotides line up with TRBD1. The germline V gene has CDR1 SNHLY and CDR2 FYNNEI. V lost 6 bases to trimming and J lost 3 bases; unmatched junction nucleotides: 7. The CDR3 has 14 residues.

The chain employs TRBV7-9 and TRBJ2-3, with 11 bases identical to TRBD2. The germline V gene has CDR1 SEHNR and CDR2 FQNEAQ (reference sequence). The CDR3 loop spans 16 amino acids. V lost 5 bases to trimming and J lost 5 bases; unmatched junction nucleotides: 9. CDR3 coding DNA: TGTGCCAGCAGCACGACTAGCGGGGTGGTTAGAGATACGCAGTATTTT. Amino acids: CASSTTSGVVRDTQYF. Supplemented by reference TRBV7-9 and TRBJ2-3, the full variable domain reads DTGVSQNPRHKITKRGQNVTFRCDPISEHNRLYWYRQTLGQGPEFLTYFQNEAQLEKSRLLSDRFSAERPKGSFSTLEIQRTEQGDSAMYLCASSTTSGVVRDTQYFGPGTRLTVL.

This chain connects TRBV30 to TRBJ2-7, with a tentative D call TRBD1 (6 bases). The CDR3 consists of 13 residues. CDR1 and CDR2 (germline): GTSNPN, SVGIG (reference sequence). Trimming took off 4 bases at V and 4 bases at J, with 14 bases between the two ends. The CDR3 protein is CAWTPGTSYEQYF. CDR3 nucleotide sequence: TGTGCCTGGACGCCCGGGACATCATACGAGCAGTACTTC.

The gene calls are TRBV6-2 or TRBV6-3 and TRBJ2-7, with 7 positions matching TRBD2. Germline CDR1 and CDR2: MNHEY and SVGEGT. The length of the CDR3 is 15 residues. J gave up 4 bases and V 1 base, and 7 bases lay outside the gene matches. In nucleotides, the CDR3 is TGTGCCAGCAGTTACTTGTCTAGCGGAATTTACGAGCAGTACTTC. This encodes CASSYLSSGIYEQYF.

The rearrangement uses TRBV24-1 and TRBJ2-7, with a weak D call TRBD1 (6 bases). Deletions cut 0 bases from V and 2 bases from J, with 16 bases between. Per germline, CDR1 KGHDR and CDR2 SFDVKD. The CDR3 is 17 residues long. The CDR3 loop reads CATSDLVRGRGAYEQYF. The CDR3 DNA is TGTGCCACCAGTGATTTGGTTCGGGGCAGGGGCGCCTACGAGCAGTACTTC.

This chain links TRBV7-9 with TRBJ1-6; 8 bases map to TRBD1. This CDR3 has 14 amino acids. Trimming took 4 bases from V and 8 from J; bases not matched to a gene: 4. Germline-derived CDR1 and CDR2 are SEHNR and FQNEAQ (reference sequence). CDR3 DNA sequence: TGTGCCAGCAGCTCGGACAGGGTTTATTCACCCCTCCACTTT. It yields the protein CASSSDRVYSPLHF.

This rearrangement joins TRBV5-1 to TRBJ2-1, with D possibly matching TRBD2 (6 bases). The V end was cut by 4 bases, the J end by 3 bases, with 8 bases between. Germline V gives CDR1 SGHRS, CDR2 YFSETQ. This CDR3 spans 13 amino acids. CDR3 bases: TGCGCCAGCAGCATAGCGGTCTACAATGAGCAGTTCTTC. Its translation: CASSIAVYNEQFF.

This chain links TRBV30 with TRBJ1-1; D gene ambiguous. The CDR3 totals 11 residues. V was clipped by 5 bases and J by 2 bases, with 6 bases between them. Germline CDR1 and CDR2: GTSNPN and SVGIG (reference sequence). Here the CDR3 DNA reads TGTGCCTGGCTTTTAAACACTGAAGCTTTCTTT. It yields the protein CAWLLNTEAFF.

The table lists this clone with many counts. This sequence joins TRBV7-9 and TRBJ1-4; D is perhaps TRBD1 (6 bases). In germline, CDR1 is SEHNR, CDR2 FQNEAQ (reference sequence). The CDR3 consists of 15 residues. V was trimmed by 5 bases and J by 8 bases, leaving 18 bases between them. This CDR3 is CASSQARTGPEKLFF. Here the CDR3 DNA reads TGTGCCAGCAGCCAAGCCCGCACAGGGCCCGAAAAACTGTTTTTT.

The CDR3 sequence: CAISDLQLAAFF. The CDR3 DNA is TGTGCCATCAGTGACTTACAGCTCGCGGCTTTCTTT. J is TRBJ1-1 and V is TRBV10-3; D remains unclear. Trimming took 3 bases from V and 11 from J, leaving 13 bases between them. This CDR3 spans 12 amino acids. The germline V gene has CDR1 ENHRY and CDR2 SYGVKD.

The rearrangement links TRBV4-1 to TRBJ1-5; D perhaps matches TRBD1 (6 bases). Germline CDR1 MGHRA, CDR2 YSYEKL. CDR3 size: 17 residues. Trimming took off 1 base at V and 5 bases at J, with 18 bases between the two ends. The CDR3 DNA is TGCGCCAGCAGCCAAGGACGAGTAGGGGGAATGGATCAGCCCCAGCATTTT. This codes for CASSQGRVGGMDQPQHF.

This clone was seen only a few times. The V and J genes are TRBV5-1 and TRBJ1-3; perhaps TRBD1 as D (6 bases). The ends were cut back, 4 bases at V and 1 base at J, with 15 bases in the middle. The CDR3 loop spans 16 amino acids. CDR1 and CDR2 (germline): SGHRS, YFSETQ. In nucleotides, the CDR3 is TGCGCCAGCAGCGGATGGGGGCTTGCTTCTGGAAACACCATATATTTT. Translating it yields CASSGWGLASGNTIYF.

J is TRBJ1-4 and V is TRBV10-1; D call uncertain. There are 17 residues in the CDR3. The germline V gene encodes CDR1 WNHNN and CDR2 SYGVQD (reference sequence). V lost 0 bases to trimming and J lost 7 bases, with 18 bases between them. CDR3 sequence reads: CASSESNEGVVIEKLFF. CDR3 in DNA: TGCGCCAGCAGTGAGTCGAACGAGGGAGTAGTTATTGAAAAACTGTTTTTT.

This clone was counted once. The V gene is TRBV28, the J gene TRBJ2-7; possible D gene TRBD2, 6 bases. Per the germline V gene, CDR1 is MDHEN and CDR2 is SYDVKM. CDR3 size: 15 residues. V lost 3 bases and J 2 bases, leaving 14 bases between the germline ends. CDR3 in amino acids: CASSLAGTRTYEQYF. In nucleotides, the CDR3 is TGTGCCAGCAGTTTGGCTGGGACTCGTACCTACGAGCAGTACTTC.

The gene calls are TRBV6-5 and TRBJ2-6; 7 positions match TRBD1. The length of the CDR3 is 15 residues. Germline assignment: CDR1 MNHEY and CDR2 SVGAGI. Losses at the gene ends were 9 bases for V and 4 bases for J; bases not matched to a gene: 9. CDR3: CASTTTGAGANVLTF. The CDR3, as DNA: TGTGCCAGTACAACTACAGGGGCCGGGGCCAACGTCCTGACTTTC.

The DNA for the CDR3 is TGTGCCAGCAGAACGACAGGGGGGGCCTACGAGCAGTACTTC. Its protein is CASRTTGGAYEQYF. This chain joins TRBV6-5 and TRBJ2-7; TRBD1 matches 9 bases. J was trimmed by 2 bases and V by 6 bases; bases with no gene match: 5. Germline V gives CDR1 MNHEY, CDR2 SVGAGI. The CDR3 runs 14 residues.

The rearrangement uses TRBV29-1 and TRBJ1-1; no clear D. The germline gives CDR1 SQVTM, CDR2 ANQGSEA. V lost 4 bases, J lost 1 base, and 10 bases lay in between. The CDR3 spans 13 residues. CDR3 in amino acids: CSVVARENTEAFF. The CDR3 DNA is TGCAGCGTTGTCGCGAGGGAGAACACTGAAGCTTTCTTT.

The chain has TRBV18 and TRBJ2-7; 12 nucleotides agree with TRBD1. Germline V CDR1 and CDR2: KGHSH, LQKENI. The CDR3 runs 15 residues. Trimming at V came to 3 bases and at J to 5 bases, leaving 5 bases not matched to a gene. The CDR3 bases are TGTGCCAGCTCACCCGGGACAGGGGGCCAGCACGAGCAGTACTTC. Residues: CASSPGTGGQHEQYF.

The chain joins TRBV5-1 to TRBJ2-7, with 7 bases aligning to TRBD1. This CDR3 comprises 13 residues. J lost 5 bases, V lost 2 bases, and 4 bases had no gene match. CDR1 is SGHRS and CDR2 is YFSETQ in the germline V gene. As DNA, the CDR3 is TGCGCCAGCAGCTTATCCGACAGGGACGAGCAGTACTTC. Translation gives CASSLSDRDEQYF.